This T cell receptor beta chain appears in the sequencing data of a study of T cell responses to AZD1222 COVID-19 vaccine. At the level of the study: Analysis merged second doses at about 4 or about 12 weeks.

There are 17 residues in the CDR3. V dropped 0 bases and J dropped 6; count of bases not matched to a gene: 6. Germline-derived CDR1 and CDR2 are SGHRS and YFSETQ. Comments on this clone: Its antigen is unidentified.

Study results and caveats: Spike-specific TCR breadth and depth grew following two AZD1222 doses. Only 5 or 6 individuals given AZD1222 were seropositive at baseline. Reports say nearly half of spike-specific TCRs go after unmutated variant regions.

The data were produced by immunoSEQ multiplex PCR, yet TCRdb's version contains in-frame clones alone and is incomplete. The sample yields over 110,000 clones, about 92% seen once. The input for sequencing was peripheral blood, taken on day 0 of AZD1222 vaccination. V usage is TRBV5-1 and J usage is TRBJ2-1; 13 bases agree with TRBD2. The origin of this receptor is an adult in good health. CDR3 region: CASSLGTSGRAINEQFF. As DNA, the CDR3 is TGCGCCAGCAGCTTGGGGACTAGCGGGAGAGCAATCAATGAGCAGTTCTTC.